Shown below are 5 T cell receptor delta chains from a single sample sequenced in a study of gamma-delta chains in newborns, infants, children. TCRdb made new clone calls on the reads using CATT. The sample has some 6,900 delta-chain clones; 2% to 2.5% are singletons. The material sequenced was blood. These receptor sequences come from a child who was a newborn, infant or young child, either healthy, febrile or measles-vaccinated (not recorded which).

This clone came up a few times. This chain connects TRDV2 to TRDJ3, with 11 bases fitting TRDD3. V gave up 1 base and J gave up 0 bases; unmatched junction bases: 4. The germline V gene has CDR1 GEAIGNYY and CDR2 EKD. The CDR3 is 19 amino acids. As DNA, the CDR3 is TGTGCCTGTGACACGTGGGGGATACGCAGCTCCTGGGACACCCGACAGATGTTTTTC. Its protein is CACDTWGIRSSWDTRQMFF.

About this clone: The same CDR3 also results from other DNA sequences found in this sample. The chain combines TRDV2 with TRDJ3; 7 bases are a match to TRDD3. The germline gives CDR1 GEAIGNYY, CDR2 EKD. The CDR3 extends over 20 amino acids. V lost 2 bases, J lost 0 bases, and 12 bases stayed unmatched. As DNA, the CDR3 is TGTGCCTGTGACATCGTCAACTGGGGACCCAGCTCCTGGGACACCCGACAGATGTTTTTC. Protein: CACDIVNWGPSSWDTRQMFF.

On this clone: This may be a read error: a much more frequent sequence differs by one nucleotide. The same CDR3 can be traced to other DNA sequences in this sample. The chain recombines TRDV2 with TRDJ2, with 13 positions matching TRDD3. Germline CDR1 and CDR2: GEAIGNYY and EKD. V lost 3 bases and J lost 4; bases outside the gene matches: 19. The CDR3 covers 21 residues. The CDR3 DNA follows: TGTGCCTGTGACCTTAGGCCTACTGGGGGATACGCCTCCCTCCGGACAGCACAACTCTTCTTT. Its protein product is CACDLRPTGGYASLRTAQLFF.

This clone was counted only a few times. TCRdb pairs this DNA with a much larger clone's protein that differs at residue 13, likely a read error; the protein shown was translated from the DNA. The rearrangement uses TRDV2 and TRDJ3; a possible D gene is TRDD3 (5 bases). Per the germline V gene, CDR1 is GEAIGNYY and CDR2 is EKD. This CDR3 comprises 15 residues. The chain's CDR3 is CACDYASWDTRQTFF. CDR3 DNA: TGTGCCTGTGACTACGCCTCCTGGGACACCCGACAGACGTTTTTC.

As for this clone: A read error may be the cause here, since a much bigger clone is one base away. The chain employs TRDV1 and TRDJ1; the match to TRDD3 covers 7 bases. In germline, CDR1 is TSWWSYY, CDR2 QGS. This CDR3 comprises 17 residues. After removal of 2 bases from V and 0 bases from J, the junction contained 9 bases not matched to a gene. CDR3 in amino acids: CALGESAWGAYTDKLIF. CDR3 nucleotide sequence: TGTGCTCTTGGGGAATCGGCCTGGGGGGCCTACACCGATAAACTCATCTTT.